Each of the 24 T cell receptor beta chains below was sequenced from the same sample in a study of Ad26.COV2.S vaccination and SARS-CoV-2 variants. Treatment specified: 15 to 20 received Ad26.COV2.S at low or high dose, single or two shots; about 5 received placebo; per-sample allocation not given. Sampling took place 63 days after the first vaccine or placebo injection. Only in-frame clones appear in the TCRdb table, and some are missing; sequencing was by immunoSEQ multiplex PCR. The sample has 400,000 to 500,000 clones, around 89% seen once; the top ten hold 3.6%. Sample: peripheral blood, taken in a trial of Ad26.COV2.S vaccine versus placebo. All receptors derive from a person aged 18-60 years who received the Ad26.COV2.S COVID-19 vaccine or a placebo.

The rearrangement uses TRBV7-2 and TRBJ2-5; 7 bases fit TRBD2. CDR3 size: 16 residues. The V and J ends lost 1 base and 2 bases, in that order; junction bases with no gene match: 7. CDR1 and CDR2 (germline): SGHTA, FQGNSA. The CDR3 region has the DNA TGTGCCAGCAGCTTAGTACTAGCGTCGATACAAGAGACCCAGTACTTC. Protein sequence: CASSLVLASIQETQYF.

The count of this clone is one. The chain has TRBV5-6 and TRBJ1-5; the D is unclear. Looked up from germline, CDR1 is SGHDT and CDR2 is YYEEEE. The CDR3 has 16 amino acids. Trimming removed 3 bases from V and 1 base from J, with 14 bases in between. In nucleotides, the CDR3 is TGTGCCAGCAGCTCTACGAAGACGGGGAGCAATCAGCCCCAGCATTTT. As protein: CASSSTKTGSNQPQHF.

This clone has just one count. The V call is TRBV7-8, the J call TRBJ2-7; TRBD1 agrees at 10 bases. CDR1 and CDR2 from the germline V gene are SGHVS and FQNEAQ. Trimming took 3 bases from V and 9 from J; bases not matched to a gene: 11. This CDR3 region has 15 residues. CDR3 nucleotides: TGTGCCAGCAGCTTCTCGACAGGGGGCGAATCTAGGCAGTACTTC. It translates to CASSFSTGGESRQYF.

This clone has just a few counts. The rearrangement links TRBV2 to TRBJ1-1; D call uncertain. Germline CDR1 is SNHLY and CDR2 is FYNNEI. V lost 6 bases, J lost 3 bases, and 14 bases lay in between. The CDR3 sequence is 14 residues long. Here the CDR3 DNA reads TGTGCCAGCAGAGAAAGTGGGGTAGACACTGAAGCTTTCTTT. Its protein product is CASRESGVDTEAFF.

This clone was seen only a few times. The chain uses TRBV11-2 and TRBJ2-7; D ambiguous. The CDR3 covers 14 residues. Germline V gene sequence: CDR1 SGHAT, CDR2 FQNNGV. With 0 bases removed from V and 3 bases from J, the gap between germline ends came to 9 bases. The CDR3 here is CASSLDSFSYEQYF. The CDR3 nucleotides are TGTGCCAGCAGCTTAGATTCGTTCAGCTACGAGCAGTACTTC.

The rearrangement uses TRBV7-2 and TRBJ1-2; 7 nucleotides match TRBD1. The germline CDR1 and CDR2 sequences are SGHTA and FQGNSA. The CDR3 runs 14 residues. Trimming cost V 1 base and J 3 bases; bases outside gene matches: 2. The chain's CDR3 is CASSLVGTDYGYTF. The CDR3 nucleotides are TGTGCCAGCAGCTTAGTAGGGACAGACTATGGCTACACCTTC.

The chain employs TRBV11-2 and TRBJ1-6, with 10 bases lining up with TRBD1. V dropped 5 bases and J dropped 7; count of bases not matched to a gene: 5. Germline CDR1 reads SGHAT; CDR2 reads FQNNGV. The CDR3 is 15 residues long. The CDR3 sequence: CASSGPGQGNSPLHF. The DNA of the CDR3 is TGTGCCAGCAGCGGTCCGGGACAGGGGAATTCACCCCTCCACTTT. Complete variable domain (other parts from reference TRBV11-2 and TRBJ1-6): EAGVAQSPRYKIIEKRQSVAFWCNPISGHATLYWYQQILGQGPKLLIQFQNNGVVDDSQLPKDRFSAERLKGVDSTLKIQPAKLEDSAVYLCASSGPGQGNSPLHFGNGTRLTVT.

V usage is TRBV4-3 and J usage is TRBJ2-7; D is ambiguous. Trimming pared 0 bases from V and 2 bases from J, leaving 11 bases between. Germline CDR1 LGHNA, CDR2 YSLEER. CDR3 length: 15 residues. This chain's CDR3 is CASSQDPGRTYEQYF. The CDR3 DNA reads TGCGCCAGCAGCCAAGATCCTGGCAGGACCTACGAGCAGTACTTC.

This clone was recorded only once. The chain couples TRBV2 to TRBJ1-6; TRBD1 might be the D (6 bases). The CDR3 length is 14 residues. The ends were cut back, 10 bases at V and 9 bases at J, with 19 bases in the middle. In germline, CDR1 is SNHLY, CDR2 FYNNEI. CDR3 coding DNA: TGTGCCACTCGATACAGGGTTGCAGGTTCACCCCTCCACTTT. As protein: CATRYRVAGSPLHF.

This clone appeared a single time. The chain uses TRBV30 and TRBJ2-2, with D hard to call. CDR3 length: 13 amino acids. V was pared by 4 bases and J by 0 bases, with 6 bases between. Germline V gene data show CDR1 as GTSNPN and CDR2 as SVGIG (reference sequence). This chain's CDR3 is CAWMATNTGELFF. The CDR3 DNA reads TGTGCCTGGATGGCGACGAACACCGGGGAGCTGTTTTTT.

CDR3 nucleotides: TGTGCCAGCAGTTTATCGAAGCAGCCCAATTCACCCCTCCACTTT. This translates into CASSLSKQPNSPLHF. The chain links TRBV27 to TRBJ1-6; no clear D gene. Trimming took 0 bases from V and 7 from J, leaving 10 bases between them. The CDR3 totals 15 residues. Per the germline V gene, CDR1 is MNHEY and CDR2 is SMNVEV (reference sequence).

This clone was seen at least ten times. This chain joins TRBV9 and TRBJ2-7, with 7 nucleotides matching TRBD2. CDR1 is SGDLS, CDR2 YYNGEE, per germline. V shed 4 bases and J 0 bases; nucleotides not matched to a gene: 10. This CDR3 has 16 residues. CDR3 DNA: TGTGCCAGCAGCCCCTCCCTCGGGGGGTCCTCCTACGAGCAGTACTTC. This encodes CASSPSLGGSSYEQYF.

The rearrangement links TRBV30 to TRBJ2-7; unclear D gene. Germline lookup yields CDR1 GTSNPN and CDR2 SVGIG (reference sequence). The CDR3 is 15 residues long. The V end was cut by 2 bases, the J end by 5 bases, with 19 bases between. The CDR3 bases are TGTGCCTGGAGTTATCGAGCCATCCACGGCAACGAGCAGTACTTC. Translated, it gives CAWSYRAIHGNEQYF.

The genes are TRBV7-8 and TRBJ1-5, with D possibly being TRBD1 (6 bases). Trimming left V 5 bases short and J 6 bases short, with 14 bases between. The CDR3 extends over 14 amino acids. The V gene's germline CDR1 is SGHVS and CDR2 FQNEAQ. DNA for the CDR3: TGTGCCAGCAGCGCTATCACAGGGAGTCAGCCCCAGCATTTT. Translating it yields CASSAITGSQPQHF.

This rearrangement joins TRBV11-3 to TRBJ1-1; a weak D match, TRBD1 (6 bases). The length of the CDR3 is 15 residues. The V gene lost 3 bases and the J gene lost 1 base, with 12 bases spanning the gap. Germline V gene sequence: CDR1 SGHNT, CDR2 YENEEA. DNA for the CDR3: TGTGCCAGCAGCTTGGGCGGGGGCCGGAACACTGAAGCTTTCTTT. Translated: CASSLGGGRNTEAFF.

The chain uses TRBV29-1 and TRBJ2-3, with D maybe TRBD2 (6 bases). Germline V gene sequence: CDR1 SQVTM, CDR2 ANQGSEA. V lost 3 bases and J 6 bases, leaving 22 bases between the germline ends. The CDR3 loop spans 16 amino acids. CDR3 bases: TGCAGCGTTGATGGGGGGAGTGGGATGCTATACGATACGCAGTATTTT. Amino acid sequence: CSVDGGSGMLYDTQYF.

The chain combines TRBV2 with TRBJ2-7, with TRBD1 as a possible D gene (6 bases). The CDR3 extends over 13 amino acids. Per germline, CDR1 SNHLY and CDR2 FYNNEI. The germline V and J ends were trimmed by 5 bases and 3 bases, with 11 bases remaining between them. CDR3 in amino acids: CASSLDRRYEQYF. The CDR3 nucleotides read TGTGCCAGCAGTCTGGACAGACGCTACGAGCAGTACTTC.

The chain uses TRBV28 and TRBJ2-5; the D gene is possibly TRBD2 (7 bases). CDR3 length: 15 amino acids. V was shortened by 2 bases and J by 5 bases, with 15 bases between the two germline ends. Germline V lookup: CDR1 MDHEN, CDR2 SYDVKM. The CDR3 loop reads CASSLRGAPRETQYF. CDR3 DNA sequence: TGTGCCAGCAGTTTACGGGGGGCGCCCCGGGAGACCCAGTACTTC.

A few counts support this clone. The chain recombines TRBV2 with TRBJ1-5; TRBD1 is a possible D gene (5 bases). The V end was cut by 7 bases, the J end by 3 bases, with 16 bases between. The length of the CDR3 is 15 residues. CDR1 and CDR2 (germline): SNHLY, FYNNEI. The CDR3 DNA reads TGTGCCAGCACCATCCAACAGGTGAACAATCAGCCCCAGCATTTT. Translated: CASTIQQVNNQPQHF.

The chain carries TRBV5-4 and TRBJ2-3; TRBD2 aligns across 15 bases. Germline lookup yields CDR1 SGHNT and CDR2 YYREEE (reference sequence). This CDR3 comprises 16 residues. Germline trimming cut 3 bases from V and 4 bases from J; bases unmatched to any gene: 3. CDR3 protein: CASSSGLAGGPDTQYF. Here the CDR3 DNA reads TGTGCCAGCAGCTCTGGACTAGCGGGGGGGCCAGATACGCAGTATTTT.

V usage is TRBV5-1 and J usage is TRBJ1-4; maybe TRBD1 (5 bases). From germline, CDR1 is SGHRS and CDR2 YFSETQ. Deletions cut 3 bases from V and 7 bases from J, with 16 bases between. This CDR3 contains 15 residues. The CDR3 nucleotides are TGCGCCAGCAGCTGGTCTGGGGAAAGGGGTGAAAAACTGTTTTTT. Protein: CASSWSGERGEKLFF.

The chain links TRBV30 to TRBJ2-7; D is uncertain. V lost 4 bases and J 4 bases, leaving 17 bases between the germline ends. CDR1 and CDR2 (germline): GTSNPN, SVGIG (reference sequence). The CDR3 extends over 14 amino acids. The CDR3 coding sequence is TGTGCCTGGAAGGGTACGACCGCCCTTTACGAGCAGTACTTC. Amino acids: CAWKGTTALYEQYF. Full variable domain (missing parts from reference TRBV30 and TRBJ2-7): SQTIHQWPATLVQPVGSPLSLECTVEGTSNPNLYWYRQAAGRGLQLLFYSVGIGQISSEVPQNLSASRPQDRQFILSSKKLLLSDSGFYLCAWKGTTALYEQYFGPGTRLTVT.

The chain recombines TRBV3-1 (or the pseudogene TRBV3-2) with TRBJ2-7; possibly TRBD1 for D (6 bases). This CDR3 region has 15 residues. V gave up 4 bases and J gave up 3 bases, with 16 bases separating them. Germline CDR1 LGHDT, CDR2 YNNKEL (reference sequence). The CDR3 DNA is TGTGCCAGCAGCCCAGGAACCAGGGGCCACTACGAGCAGTACTTC. It translates to CASSPGTRGHYEQYF.

This clone was detected only a few times. The CDR3, as DNA: TGTGCCAGCAGCTTAGAGGACAGGGATTGGTATGGCTACACCTTC. Translating gives CASSLEDRDWYGYTF. V is TRBV7-9 and J is TRBJ1-2; 8 bases line up with TRBD1. The CDR3 sequence is 15 residues long. V lost 1 base and J lost 5; bases outside the gene matches: 6. The germline gives CDR1 SEHNR, CDR2 FQNEAQ (reference sequence).